Below, 14 T cell receptor beta chains from the same sample are listed, as sequenced in a study of blood T cell repertoires in COVID-19. Method: immunoSEQ multiplex PCR; TCRdb's copy keeps in-frame clones and lacks some. The profile covers approximately 160,000 clones, with 90% to 95% appearing a single time and approximately 0.48% taken by the ten largest. Sequenced sample: peripheral blood. These receptors all come from a man between 45 and 60 years old with acute or convalescent COVID-19.

The V call is TRBV19, the J call TRBJ1-5; D gene ambiguous. V was clipped by 0 bases and J by 3 bases, with 12 bases between them. The CDR3 totals 16 residues. Per germline, CDR1 LNHDA and CDR2 SQIVND (reference sequence). Here the CDR3 DNA reads TGTGCCAGTAGTATAGATAGCTTTAGCCTCAATCAGCCCCAGCATTTT. This translates into CASSIDSFSLNQPQHF.

The rearrangement links TRBV6-1 to TRBJ1-1; D gene unclear. The germline CDR1 and CDR2 sequences are MNHNS and SASEGT. V lost 0 bases, J lost 4 bases, and 12 bases lay in between. CDR3 length equals 15 residues. In nucleotides, the CDR3 is TGTGCCAGCAGTGAAGCGCCGGCAGAGGGCACTGAAGCTTTCTTT. Translated: CASSEAPAEGTEAFF.

CDR3 region: CASSRRAGGPTDTQYF. Here the CDR3 DNA reads TGTGCCAGCAGCCGGCGGGCGGGAGGGCCAACGGATACGCAGTATTTT. This chain uses TRBV3-1 (or the pseudogene TRBV3-2) with TRBJ2-3; 9 bases map to TRBD2. Trimming cost V 4 bases and J 6 bases; bases outside gene matches: 11. Germline-derived CDR1 and CDR2 are LGHDT and YNNKEL (reference sequence). The CDR3 runs 16 residues.

This rearrangement joins TRBV28 to TRBJ2-7; possible D gene TRBD2, 5 bases. The germline gives CDR1 MDHEN, CDR2 SYDVKM. The CDR3 loop spans 15 amino acids. Trimming stripped 1 base from V and 0 bases from J, with 10 bases between. The DNA of the CDR3 is TGTGCCAGCAGTTTATCGGGGATCAGCTCCTACGAGCAGTACTTC. Amino acid sequence: CASSLSGISSYEQYF.

The J gene is TRBJ2-1, the V gene TRBV9; 13 bases align to TRBD2. The trim removed 0 bases at V and 12 bases at J, leaving 9 bases unmatched. The CDR3 is 16 amino acids. The V gene's germline CDR1 is SGDLS and CDR2 YYNGEE. The CDR3 loop is CASSVETSGRSSRQFF. CDR3 sequence (DNA): TGTGCCAGCAGCGTAGAGACTAGCGGGAGGTCTAGTAGGCAGTTCTTC.

V usage is TRBV13 and J usage is TRBJ1-1; a possible D gene is TRBD1 (5 bases). V lost 4 bases and J 4 bases, leaving 13 bases between the germline ends. The CDR3 runs 14 residues. Germline values: CDR1 PRHDT, CDR2 FYEKMQ (reference sequence). DNA for the CDR3: TGTGCCAGCAGCTACGGTACAGGTGCCACTGAAGCTTTCTTT. Translating gives CASSYGTGATEAFF.

The chain uses TRBV6-5 and TRBJ2-5, with D tentatively TRBD1 (6 bases). Germline values: CDR1 MNHEY, CDR2 SVGAGI. The V and J ends lost 8 bases and 2 bases respectively, with 15 bases between them. The CDR3 runs to 14 residues. CDR3 bases: TGTGCCAGCCCCAAGAGGGGGATTCAAGAGACCCAGTACTTC. Translation: CASPKRGIQETQYF.

V gene TRBV2 combines with J gene TRBJ2-1; TRBD1 might be the D (7 bases). V dropped 11 bases and J dropped 10 bases, with 24 bases sitting between them. The CDR3 is 14 amino acids. Per the germline V gene, CDR1 is SNHLY and CDR2 is FYNNEI. CDR3 coding DNA: TGTGCCGTAGGGCGGGAACAGGGGAGTTGGGAGCAGTTCTTC. Protein product: CAVGREQGSWEQFF.

The table lists this clone with a count of one. The chain carries TRBV7-3 and TRBJ2-3, with D unclear. Germline lookup yields CDR1 SGHTA and CDR2 FQGTGA. Trimming cost V 5 bases and J 0 bases, with 6 bases left between them. The CDR3 spans 13 residues. The CDR3 loop reads CASSPPSTDTQYF. In DNA, the CDR3 is TGTGCCAGCAGCCCTCCGAGCACAGATACGCAGTATTTT.

The V and J genes are TRBV6-1 and TRBJ1-1, with D possibly TRBD1 on 5 matching bases. The germline V and J ends were trimmed by 1 base and 4 bases, with 13 bases remaining between them. CDR1 MNHNS and CDR2 SASEGT come from the germline V gene. This CDR3 contains 15 residues. DNA for the CDR3: TGTGCCAGCAGTGAAGTGAAGACAGAGGTCACTGAAGCTTTCTTT. The encoded protein is CASSEVKTEVTEAFF.

V and J are TRBV3-1 (or the pseudogene TRBV3-2) and TRBJ1-1; D is undetermined. The V gene lost 1 base and the J gene lost 11 bases, with 14 bases spanning the gap. This CDR3 comprises 13 residues. CDR1 and CDR2 (germline): LGHDT, YNNKEL (reference sequence). In nucleotides, the CDR3 is TGTGCCAGCAGCCAAGGTATGACTACAGTGGCTTTCTTT. Protein product: CASSQGMTTVAFF.

The rearrangement uses TRBV7-2 and TRBJ1-5, with D possibly matching TRBD1 (5 bases). The CDR3 spans 18 residues. Per the germline V gene, CDR1 is SGHTA and CDR2 is FQGNSA. V dropped 4 bases and J dropped 0 bases, with 19 bases sitting between them. The CDR3 DNA sequence: TGTGCCAGCAGCTCCCGACAGTCGGGAGGGTATAGCAATCAGCCCCAGCATTTT. It encodes CASSSRQSGGYSNQPQHF.

This sequence joins TRBV5-1 and TRBJ2-6; weak D call: TRBD2 (6 bases). The CDR3 is 15 amino acids. V dropped 4 bases and J dropped 3 bases, with 11 bases sitting between them. Germline V gene data show CDR1 as SGHRS and CDR2 as YFSETQ. This CDR3 is CASSRSSDGANVLTF. CDR3 bases: TGCGCCAGCAGCCGGTCTAGCGATGGGGCCAACGTCCTGACTTTC.

This clone was seen a single time. This chain uses TRBV3-1 (or the pseudogene TRBV3-2) with TRBJ1-1; tentative D call: TRBD1 (5 bases). The CDR3 totals 14 residues. The V and J ends lost 4 bases and 8 bases respectively, with 17 bases between them. Germline loops: CDR1 LGHDT, CDR2 YNNKEL (reference sequence). CDR3 DNA sequence: TGTGCCAGCAGCCCCATCTATGGGGCCCTCGAAGCTTTCTTT. Amino acid sequence: CASSPIYGALEAFF.